This entry describes one TCR beta chain. Trimming took 6 bases from V and 6 from J, leaving 18 bases between them. The CDR3 is made up of 14 amino acids. Looked up from germline, CDR1 is LGHDT and CDR2 is YNNKEL (reference sequence). This entry belongs to a study of blood T cell repertoires in COVID-19. Study-wide background: The samples span acute and convalescent COVID-19 from the United States, Italy and Spain. T cells, B-cell-depleted T cells, or PBMCs provided the cDNA or gDNA that served as material.

Authors' processing steps: Amplification of reference gene primers was used by the study to estimate nucleated cell counts. Assay: immunoSEQ multiplex PCR; the TCRdb copy retains only in-frame clones and omits some. D and trimming come from the DNA, and the V and J calls and clone size come from that table. In the table there are approximately 500,000 clones, approximately 91% of which are singletons. Enrolled during active infection, Seattle patients were then followed longitudinally. The V call is TRBV3-1 (or the pseudogene TRBV3-2), the J call TRBJ2-7, with a weak D call TRBD1 (7 bases). What was sequenced was peripheral blood. The source is a woman aged 45-65 years with COVID-19, enrolled during active disease. In DNA, the CDR3 is TGTGCCAGCAGTCCGTTCTCAGGGGGGAGCGAGCAGTACTTC. This codes for CASSPFSGGSEQYF.